The 26 T cell receptor beta chains below were found in one sample sequenced in a study of blood T cell repertoires in COVID-19. The protocol was immunoSEQ multiplex PCR, while the TCRdb copy is restricted to in-frame clones and leaves out a portion. The sample holds under 250,000 clones; around 90% are singletons and the top ten take about 0.8%. The sequencing sample was made of peripheral blood. The receptors originated from a man in his sixties with COVID-19, enrolled during active disease.

The sample holds one count of this clone. The DNA of the CDR3 is TGTGCCAGCTCACCAAGTACAGGGATCACAGATACGCAGTATTTT. The encoded protein is CASSPSTGITDTQYF. This chain joins TRBV18 and TRBJ2-3; a possible D gene is TRBD1 (6 bases). From germline, CDR1 is KGHSH and CDR2 LQKENI. Deletions cut 2 bases from V and 2 bases from J, with 11 bases between. The CDR3 spans 15 residues.

J is TRBJ1-1 and V is TRBV6-1, with D perhaps TRBD1 (5 bases). Germline CDR1 MNHNS, CDR2 SASEGT. V was shortened by 6 bases and J by 4 bases, with 15 bases between the two germline ends. The CDR3 runs 14 residues. This chain's CDR3 is CASREMGGGTEAFF. The CDR3 bases are TGTGCCAGCAGGGAAATGGGGGGTGGCACTGAAGCTTTCTTT.

V and J are TRBV14 and TRBJ1-2; D possibly corresponds to TRBD1 (6 bases). V lost 3 bases to trimming and J lost 4 bases, with 9 bases between them. CDR3 length equals 13 residues. Germline V gene lookup returns CDR1 SGHDN and CDR2 FVKESK. This CDR3 reads CASSQGHTYGYTF. The CDR3 bases are TGTGCCAGCAGCCAGGGACATACCTATGGCTACACCTTC.

V and J are TRBV24-1 and TRBJ1-2; the match to TRBD1 covers 7 bases. V shed 2 bases and J 8 bases; nucleotides not matched to a gene: 4. The CDR3 spans 13 residues. Germline lookup yields CDR1 KGHDR and CDR2 SFDVKD. The CDR3 reads CATSDSDRAGYTF. The DNA of the CDR3 is TGTGCCACCAGTGATTCTGACAGGGCCGGCTACACCTTC.

This clone has only one observation. This sequence joins TRBV11-2 and TRBJ2-7; no clear D. Germline V lookup: CDR1 SGHAT, CDR2 FQNNGV. The CDR3 loop spans 14 amino acids. V was clipped by 5 bases and J by 0 bases, with 11 bases between them. This CDR3 reads CASSPGGDSYEQYF. The CDR3 DNA reads TGTGCCAGCAGCCCCGGTGGAGACTCCTACGAGCAGTACTTC.

The rearrangement joins TRBV28 to TRBJ2-5, with 7 bases identical to TRBD1. The CDR3 totals 14 residues. The V segment lost 4 bases and the J segment 1 base; nucleotides outside the gene matches: 3. Germline V gives CDR1 MDHEN, CDR2 SYDVKM. The CDR3 DNA reads as TGTGCCAGCAGTTCACCAGGGGGCCAAGAGACCCAGTACTTC. Protein product: CASSSPGGQETQYF.

This sequence joins TRBV7-8 and TRBJ1-1, with D possibly TRBD1 on 6 matching bases. Deletions cut 4 bases from V and 5 bases from J, with 14 bases between. CDR1 and CDR2 (germline): SGHVS, FQNEAQ. The CDR3 has 14 amino acids. Here the CDR3 reads CASSSRRGGTEAFF. The CDR3 nucleotides read TGTGCCAGCAGCTCCAGACGAGGGGGTACTGAAGCTTTCTTT.

The chain couples TRBV9 to TRBJ1-2, with 8 bases lining up with TRBD1. The CDR3 runs 15 residues. Germline CDR1 reads SGDLS; CDR2 reads YYNGEE. The ends lost 2 bases at V and 4 bases at J; junction bases unmatched: 7. CDR3 protein: CASSVEEDRAYGYTF. CDR3 DNA sequence: TGTGCCAGCAGCGTGGAAGAGGACAGGGCCTATGGCTACACCTTC.

V usage is TRBV12-3 or TRBV12-4 and J usage is TRBJ2-1; a weak D match, TRBD2 (6 bases). This CDR3 is 13 amino acids long. V gave up 0 bases and J gave up 9 bases, with 9 bases separating them. For the CDR3, the DNA is TGTGCCAGCAGTTTAGCGGAGGGAACTGAGCAGTTCTTC. It translates to CASSLAEGTEQFF.

This chain's CDR3 is CASTRDPNYGYTF. In DNA, the CDR3 is TGTGCCAGCACCAGGGATCCCAACTATGGCTACACCTTC. The V call is TRBV5-4, the J call TRBJ1-2; possibly TRBD1 for D (5 bases). The V gene lost 6 bases and the J gene lost 2 bases, with 11 bases spanning the gap. This CDR3 comprises 13 residues. CDR1 and CDR2 from the germline V gene are SGHNT and YYREEE (reference sequence). Drawing the rest from reference TRBV5-4 and TRBJ1-2, the complete variable domain is ETGVTQSPTHLIKTRGQQVTLRCSSQSGHNTVSWYQQALGQGPQFIFQYYREEENGRGNFPPRFSGLQFPNYSSELNVNALELDDSALYLCASTRDPNYGYTFGSGTRLTVV.

This sequence joins TRBV21-1 and TRBJ1-5; TRBD1, the table's D call, was not compared with the DNA. TRBV21-1 counts as a pseudogene. The CDR3 length is 15 residues. CDR3 region: CASSSPPGGGQPQHF. CDR3 DNA: TGTGCCAGCAGCTCTCCCCCAGGGGGCGGTCAGCCCCAGCATTTT.

Remarks on this clone: One end of the junction varies from germline; a read error may be responsible. V is TRBV15 and J is TRBJ1-5; 10 nucleotides align to TRBD1. The CDR3 has 17 residues. Germline-derived CDR1 and CDR2 are LNHNV and YYDKDF (reference sequence). The CDR3 DNA is TGTGCCACCAGCGGAGACAGGGGGCGCGGGGACAATCAGCCCCAGCATTTT. Translated, it gives CATSGDRGRGDNQPQHF.

The chain joins TRBV4-1 to TRBJ1-2; D not certain. The length of the CDR3 is 14 residues. With 3 bases removed from V and 4 bases from J, the gap between germline ends came to 12 bases. CDR1 and CDR2 (germline): MGHRA, YSYEKL. The CDR3 DNA follows: TGCGCCAGCAGCCACCCCCCGGGGATCTATGGCTACACCTTC. This sequence encodes CASSHPPGIYGYTF.

The V gene is TRBV4-1, the J gene TRBJ1-2; TRBD1 agrees at 8 bases. J gave up 5 bases and V 4 bases, and 6 bases lay outside the gene matches. The CDR3 is made up of 14 amino acids. Germline assignment: CDR1 MGHRA and CDR2 YSYEKL. The DNA of the CDR3 is TGCGCCAGCAGCCGCCCGGGACAGGAATATGGCTACACCTTC. This sequence encodes CASSRPGQEYGYTF.

The CDR3 sequence: CASSFQNTGELFF. The CDR3 bases are TGTGCCAGCAGTTTCCAGAACACCGGGGAGCTGTTTTTT. The chain employs TRBV27 and TRBJ2-2; no definite D call. The CDR3 contains 13 residues. Germline values: CDR1 MNHEY, CDR2 SMNVEV (reference sequence). V was shortened by 3 bases and J by 1 base, with 3 bases between the two germline ends.

This clone was seen only once. The chain employs TRBV30 and TRBJ1-2, with 8 positions matching TRBD1. The CDR3 consists of 14 residues. The trim removed 6 bases at V and 2 bases at J, leaving 8 bases unmatched. Germline CDR1 is GTSNPN and CDR2 is SVGIG (reference sequence). The CDR3: CACPGTGRNYGYTF. CDR3 bases: TGTGCCTGCCCCGGGACAGGAAGGAACTATGGCTACACCTTC. Together with reference TRBV30 and TRBJ1-2, the CDR3 gives the full variable domain: SQTIHQWPATLVQPVGSPLSLECTVEGTSNPNLYWYRQAAGRGLQLLFYSVGIGQISSEVPQNLSASRPQDRQFILSSKKLLLSDSGFYLCACPGTGRNYGYTFGSGTRLTVV.

The J gene is TRBJ1-2, the V gene TRBV18, with 7 nucleotides matching TRBD1. The V segment lost 1 base and the J segment 4 bases; nucleotides outside the gene matches: 9. The V gene's germline CDR1 is KGHSH and CDR2 LQKENI. The CDR3 consists of 16 residues. The CDR3 coding sequence is TGTGCCAGCTCACCACAAGCCCAGACAGGGAGCTATGGCTACACCTTC. This gives the protein CASSPQAQTGSYGYTF.

This rearrangement joins TRBV13 to TRBJ1-1; D is unclear. The CDR3 has 13 amino acids. The germline CDR1 and CDR2 sequences are PRHDT and FYEKMQ (reference sequence). V gave up 0 bases and J gave up 4 bases, with 6 bases separating them. CDR3 sequence (DNA): TGTGCCAGCAGCTTAGGCCGCAGCACTGAAGCTTTCTTT. Amino acids: CASSLGRSTEAFF.

The chain couples TRBV9 to TRBJ2-7; perhaps TRBD2 as D (6 bases). The V end was cut by 4 bases, the J end by 6 bases, with 23 bases between. This CDR3 spans 16 amino acids. CDR1 is SGDLS and CDR2 is YYNGEE in the germline V gene. CDR3 sequence: CASSPRVGEALREQYF. For the CDR3, the DNA is TGTGCCAGCAGCCCGAGGGTAGGGGAGGCCCTCCGCGAGCAGTACTTC.

The V call is TRBV7-9, the J call TRBJ1-6, with D uncertain. Germline assignment: CDR1 SEHNR and CDR2 FQNEAQ (reference sequence). This CDR3 comprises 12 residues. V lost 1 base, J lost 11 bases, and 6 bases lay in between. CDR3 nucleotides: TGTGCCAGCAGCTTAGAGCGGGCACCCCTCCACTTT. Translated, it gives CASSLERAPLHF.

The rearrangement links TRBV19 to TRBJ1-1; D call uncertain. Trimming removed 6 bases at V and 4 bases at J, with 9 bases between. CDR3 length: 12 amino acids. Germline CDR1 and CDR2: LNHDA and SQIVND (reference sequence). The CDR3 sequence is CASRDYSTEAFF. The CDR3 DNA reads TGTGCCAGTAGGGATTACAGCACTGAAGCTTTCTTT.

The chain carries TRBV7-2 and TRBJ2-7; 14 nucleotides align to TRBD2. The CDR3 totals 16 residues. Trimming at V came to 5 bases and at J to 4 bases, leaving 7 bases not matched to a gene. Germline V gene sequence: CDR1 SGHTA, CDR2 FQGNSA. CDR3 residues: CASSLRLAGGPYEQYF. The CDR3 nucleotides are TGTGCCAGCAGCCTTAGACTAGCGGGGGGGCCTTACGAGCAGTACTTC.

The J gene is TRBJ2-1, the V gene TRBV29-1, with a tentative D call TRBD1 (6 bases). Germline values: CDR1 SQVTM, CDR2 ANQGSEA. The CDR3 is 14 amino acids. The germline V and J ends were trimmed by 7 bases and 0 bases, with 13 bases remaining between them. The CDR3 reads CSGGRGSSYNEQFF. The CDR3 coding sequence is TGCAGCGGCGGAAGGGGGTCCTCCTACAATGAGCAGTTCTTC.

This clone was seen only once. This chain links TRBV7-6 with TRBJ1-2; TRBD1 is a possible D gene (6 bases). Deletions cut 0 bases from V and 6 bases from J, with 14 bases between. Germline V CDR1 and CDR2: SGHVS, FNYEAQ. The CDR3 length is 15 residues. CDR3 in DNA: TGTGCCAGCAGCTTAGCGATAACAGGGTCGGATGGCTACACCTTC. Its protein is CASSLAITGSDGYTF.

The V gene is TRBV5-4, the J gene TRBJ2-3; 7 bases are shared with TRBD2. This CDR3 has 16 amino acids. V lost 4 bases and J lost 6; bases outside the gene matches: 14. Germline V CDR1 and CDR2: SGHNT, YYREEE (reference sequence). The CDR3 here is CASSVPGQGGRDTQYF. The CDR3 DNA reads as TGTGCCAGCAGCGTCCCCGGGCAGGGAGGGAGGGATACGCAGTATTTT.

This clone was seen more than once but under ten times. J is TRBJ2-5 and V is TRBV30; 10 bases are a match to TRBD1. CDR3 length: 15 amino acids. In germline, CDR1 is GTSNPN, CDR2 SVGIG (reference sequence). V shed 2 bases, J shed 7 bases, and the junction held 10 bases outside the gene matches. The CDR3 DNA is TGTGCCTGGAGTTTAGGGTGGACAGGGGGAGGGACCCAGTACTTC. Protein sequence: CAWSLGWTGGGTQYF.